The 12 T cell receptor beta chains given below trace back to one sample, sequenced in a study of glioma-infiltrating T cells. The iRepertoire nested amplicon-rescue multiplex PCR amplified TCR alpha and beta CDR3s from RNA. Via MiXCR, TCRdb re-called the multiplex PCR reads, giving one row per CDR3 protein. Among 150,000 or so distinct CDR3 sequences, about two fifths were seen once, and the ten largest hold around 20%. Sequenced sample: glioma tissue, nonneoplastic brain tissue, or PBMCs (not recorded which). The receptors originated from a human donor with low-grade glioma or glioblastoma, undergoing nonglioma brain surgery, or in good health (not recorded which).

The rearrangement uses TRBV20-1 and TRBJ2-1, with unresolved D. CDR1 and CDR2 from the germline V gene are DFQATT and SNEGSKA (reference sequence). CDR3 length: 15 amino acids. The V and J ends lost 3 bases and 0 bases respectively, with 12 bases between them. In DNA, the CDR3 is TGCAGTGCTAGCGAGGCCGCGAGCTCCTACAATGAGCAGTTCTTC. Protein product: CSASEAASSYNEQFF.

The chain carries TRBV4-2 and TRBJ2-3, with D perhaps being TRBD1 or TRBD2 (6 bases each). V lost 0 bases and J 1 base, leaving 8 bases between the germline ends. The germline CDR1 and CDR2 sequences are LGHNA and YNFKEQ. CDR3 length equals 15 residues. CDR3 bases: TGTGCCAGCAGCCAAGAGGAGGGGGGCACAGATACGCAGTATTTT. It translates to CASSQEEGGTDTQYF.

This sequence joins TRBV6-2 or TRBV6-3 and TRBJ1-1; no firm D call. This CDR3 contains 15 residues. With 5 bases removed from V and 1 base from J, the gap between germline ends came to 14 bases. Germline V CDR1 and CDR2: MNHEY, SVGEGT. The CDR3 protein is CASSRSDGKNTEAFF. CDR3 nucleotide sequence: TGTGCCAGCAGTCGATCGGACGGGAAGAACACTGAAGCTTTCTTT.

V usage is TRBV19 and J usage is TRBJ2-1; TRBD2 matches at 9 bases. CDR1 and CDR2 (germline): LNHDA, SQIVND (reference sequence). The CDR3 loop spans 15 amino acids. J was trimmed by 5 bases and V by 1 base; bases with no gene match: 3. The chain's CDR3 is CASSIGAGGDNEQFF. CDR3 DNA sequence: TGTGCCAGTAGTATAGGAGCGGGAGGAGACAATGAGCAGTTCTTC.

This chain uses TRBV28 with TRBJ1-5; D gene unclear. V lost 3 bases, J lost 5 bases, and 11 bases lay in between. Germline loops: CDR1 MDHEN, CDR2 SYDVKM. This CDR3 has 14 amino acids. The CDR3 sequence: CASSFTAGYQPQHF. In nucleotides, the CDR3 is TGTGCCAGCAGTTTTACGGCCGGGTATCAGCCCCAGCATTTT.

This clonotype was observed a handful of times. V is TRBV25-1 and J is TRBJ2-5; 9 bases map to TRBD1. The CDR3 runs 16 residues. Germline CDR1 and CDR2: MGHDK and SYGVNS. The trim removed 6 bases at V and 5 bases at J, leaving 13 bases unmatched. CDR3 protein: CASSAGQGLLQETQYF. The CDR3 coding sequence is TGTGCCAGCAGCGCGGGACAGGGACTTCTTCAGGAGACCCAGTACTTC.

V usage is TRBV28 and J usage is TRBJ1-5, with D unresolved. CDR1 and CDR2 from the germline V gene are MDHEN and SYDVKM. V shed 3 bases and J shed 3 bases, with 9 bases lying between them. The CDR3 sequence is 14 residues long. CDR3 DNA: TGTGCCAGCAGTTTGGACCCTAACAATCAGCCCCAGCATTTT. Translated, it gives CASSLDPNNQPQHF.

This clonotype appeared a few times. The J gene is TRBJ2-5, the V gene TRBV2; D is ambiguous. Germline V CDR1 and CDR2: SNHLY, FYNNEI. The V and J ends lost 7 bases and 5 bases respectively, with 14 bases between them. The CDR3 runs to 13 residues. The CDR3: CASNQVYGETQYF. CDR3 sequence (DNA): TGTGCCAGCAATCAGGTCTATGGCGAGACCCAGTACTTC.

This clonotype was detected once. The chain employs TRBV20-1 and TRBJ2-3; the D gene is possibly TRBD2 (5 bases). This CDR3 spans 15 amino acids. The germline V gene has CDR1 DFQATT and CDR2 SNEGSKA (reference sequence). This CDR3 reads CSVEMPGRRTDTQYF. The CDR3 DNA reads as TGCAGCGTTGAAATGCCGGGAAGAAGAACAGATACGCAGTATTTT.

V and J are TRBV6-2 or TRBV6-3 and TRBJ2-7; D not resolved. In germline, CDR1 is MNHEY, CDR2 SVGEGT. This CDR3 has 12 amino acids. Trimming removed 6 bases at V and 6 bases at J, with 12 bases between. The CDR3 DNA follows: TGTGCCAGCAGCCCCCGGGCATCCGAGCAGTACTTC. It encodes CASSPRASEQYF.

This clonotype turned up a few times. This rearrangement joins TRBV15 to TRBJ2-1; 7 bases are a match to TRBD1. The CDR3 has 15 residues. The V segment lost 3 bases and the J segment 1 base; nucleotides outside the gene matches: 3. CDR1 is LNHNV, CDR2 YYDKDF, per germline (reference sequence). CDR3 sequence (DNA): TGTGCCACCAGCAGGATCAGGGGGTCCTACAATGAGCAGTTCTTC. Translation gives CATSRIRGSYNEQFF.

As to this clonotype: A read error may explain this, as a much larger clone is one base away. The J gene is TRBJ2-2, the V gene TRBV15, with D maybe TRBD2 (6 bases). The CDR3 is 18 residues long. Looked up from germline, CDR1 is LNHNV and CDR2 is YYDKDF (reference sequence). CDR3 DNA sequence: TGTGCCACCAGCCTTGACCAACCTACTAACGATGCCACCGGGGGGCTGTTTTTT. This codes for CATSLDQPTNDATGGLFF.